These 30 T cell receptor beta chains originate from one sample sequenced in a study of T-cell reconstitution after alpha-beta-depleted transplantation in children. Preparation of the TCRbeta library used unique molecular identifiers. Each CDR3 protein gets one entry after TCRdb re-called the PCR reads with MiXCR. This sample has roughly 350,000 distinct CDR3 sequences, with roughly 16% found just once. The sequences come from PBMCs, mostly from graft donor cells, collected 360 days after TCRalphabeta/CD19-depleted stem cell transplant. The source of these receptors is a male patient aged 2 to 10 who had a stem cell transplant for acute lymphoblastic leukemia, so the T cells may come from the graft donor.

This clonotype has only a few counts. V and J are TRBV29-1 and TRBJ2-2; TRBD1 might be the D (5 bases). Per germline, CDR1 SQVTM and CDR2 ANQGSEA. This CDR3 spans 14 amino acids. Trimming removed 6 bases from V and 1 base from J, with 12 bases in between. The CDR3 spells CSVGNRLNTGELFF. CDR3 DNA: TGCAGCGTGGGGAACAGGTTGAACACCGGGGAGCTGTTTTTT.

This clonotype was found many times. This chain joins TRBV20-1 and TRBJ2-3, with D perhaps TRBD2 (6 bases). This CDR3 has 15 amino acids. V shed 4 bases and J shed 2 bases, with 16 bases lying between them. Germline V gene data show CDR1 as DFQATT and CDR2 as SNEGSKA (reference sequence). CDR3 DNA sequence: TGCAGTGCTACCCCAGGGCTAGCGAACACAGATACGCAGTATTTT. It translates to CSATPGLANTDTQYF.

This clonotype was observed a handful of times. The V call is TRBV3-1, the J call TRBJ2-2, with 12 bases lining up with TRBD2. Germline CDR1 LGHDT, CDR2 YNNKEL (reference sequence). The CDR3 is 18 residues long. V lost 3 bases, J lost 0 bases, and 5 bases stayed unmatched. The DNA for the CDR3 is TGTGCCAGCAGCCAGGTCGCTAGCGGGAGGGCGAACACCGGGGAGCTGTTTTTT. As protein: CASSQVASGRANTGELFF.

This clonotype came up many times. V gene TRBV29-1 combines with J gene TRBJ2-1; D gene uncertain. This CDR3 is 12 amino acids long. The germline CDR1 and CDR2 sequences are SQVTM and ANQGSEA. V was trimmed by 4 bases and J by 3 bases, leaving 7 bases between them. This CDR3 reads CSVGAGYNEQFF. In nucleotides, the CDR3 is TGCAGCGTTGGGGCAGGCTACAATGAGCAGTTCTTC.

This rearrangement joins TRBV12-3 or TRBV12-4 to TRBJ2-7, with TRBD2 matching 9 bases. V lost 2 bases, J lost 6 bases, and 11 bases stayed unmatched. CDR3 length equals 16 residues. DNA for the CDR3: TGTGCCAGCAGTTTACTATCTGGGCTAGCGGGACCCGAGCAGTACTTC. Its protein product is CASSLLSGLAGPEQYF.

There are a few counts of this clonotype. The J gene is TRBJ2-3, the V gene TRBV2; D gene ambiguous. Trimming took off 8 bases at V and 6 bases at J, with 3 bases between the two ends. Germline V gene lookup returns CDR1 SNHLY and CDR2 FYNNEI. The length of the CDR3 is 9 residues. The CDR3 reads CASGDTQYF. In DNA form, the CDR3 reads TGTGCCAGCGGGGATACGCAGTATTTT.

This chain connects TRBV29-1 to TRBJ2-5; 13 bases agree with TRBD2. The CDR3 covers 15 residues. J gave up 5 bases and V 6 bases, and 9 bases lay outside the gene matches. The V gene's germline CDR1 is SQVTM and CDR2 ANQGSEA. The CDR3 DNA reads TGCAGCGTCGGGACTAGCGGGATCTTGGGTGAGACCCAGTACTTC. The encoded protein is CSVGTSGILGETQYF. Combining the CDR3 with reference TRBV29-1 and TRBJ2-5 gives the whole variable domain SAVISQKPSRDICQRGTSLTIQCQVDSQVTMMFWYRQQPGQSLTLIATANQGSEATYESGFVIDKFPISRPNLTFSTLTVSNMSPEDSSIYLCSVGTSGILGETQYFGPGTRLLVL.

This clonotype occurred many times. V usage is TRBV5-1 and J usage is TRBJ2-7, with 7 positions matching TRBD2. V trimming: 0 bases; J trimming: 3 bases; junction bases outside the gene matches: 6. CDR1 is SGHRS and CDR2 is YFSETQ in the germline V gene. This CDR3 contains 15 residues. In nucleotides, the CDR3 is TGCGCCAGCAGCTTGGTTGCGGGAGTGCACTACGAGCAGTACTTC. The encoded protein is CASSLVAGVHYEQYF.

The chain links TRBV7-6 to TRBJ2-1; tentative D call: TRBD2 (6 bases). V gave up 3 bases and J gave up 0 bases, with 9 bases separating them. Germline V gene lookup returns CDR1 SGHVS and CDR2 FNYEAQ. There are 15 residues in the CDR3. This CDR3 reads CASSLVAASYNEQFF. CDR3 bases: TGTGCCAGCAGCTTGGTAGCGGCCTCCTACAATGAGCAGTTCTTC.

This clonotype was seen at least ten times. CDR3 DNA: TGTGCCAGCAGTTCGGACAGGGGAAACGGCTACACCTTC. Protein product: CASSSDRGNGYTF. V gene TRBV6-2 or TRBV6-3 combines with J gene TRBJ1-2; 9 positions match TRBD1. V gave up 4 bases and J gave up 8 bases; unmatched junction bases: 5. The germline gives CDR1 MNHEY, CDR2 SVGEGT. The length of the CDR3 is 13 residues.

CDR3 sequence: CASSPDLGPVDGRSLHF. Written as DNA, the CDR3 is TGTGCCAGCAGCCCCGACCTTGGCCCTGTTGACGGACGATCCCTCCACTTT. The chain uses TRBV9 and TRBJ1-6; D unresolved. V lost 4 bases and J lost 14, with 28 bases in between. Germline V gene sequence: CDR1 SGDLS, CDR2 YYNGEE. The CDR3 contains 17 residues.

The chain uses TRBV18 and TRBJ2-5, with a possible D match to TRBD1 (5 bases). Germline loops: CDR1 KGHSH, CDR2 LQKENI. The CDR3 has 18 amino acids. V lost 3 bases and J lost 5, with 25 bases in between. This CDR3 reads CASSPPPRAEPHEETQYF. CDR3 DNA: TGTGCCAGCTCACCTCCCCCCAGGGCGGAGCCACACGAGGAGACCCAGTACTTC.

The gene calls are TRBV28 and TRBJ2-3; D not certain. The CDR3 covers 13 residues. In germline, CDR1 is MDHEN, CDR2 SYDVKM. Deletions cut 6 bases from V and 4 bases from J, with 11 bases between. The CDR3, as DNA: TGTGCCAGCAGCTACACATGGGCAGATACGCAGTATTTT. As protein: CASSYTWADTQYF.

V and J are TRBV15 and TRBJ2-2; TRBD1 matches at 10 bases. The germline gives CDR1 LNHNV, CDR2 YYDKDF (reference sequence). Trimming cost V 3 bases and J 5 bases; bases outside gene matches: 3. The CDR3 runs 15 residues. The CDR3 here is CATSRRTGGTGELFF. The DNA for the CDR3 is TGTGCCACCAGCAGGAGGACAGGGGGGACCGGGGAGCTGTTTTTT.

V and J are TRBV11-2 and TRBJ2-3; 9 nucleotides align to TRBD2. Germline values: CDR1 SGHAT, CDR2 FQNNGV. The trim removed 4 bases at V and 5 bases at J, leaving 19 bases unmatched. The CDR3 covers 19 residues. CDR3 in amino acids: CASSSLLRGAGGPEDTQYF. DNA for the CDR3: TGTGCCAGCAGCTCCCTCCTCCGCGGGGCGGGAGGGCCCGAAGATACGCAGTATTTT.

This clonotype was observed a few times. This chain uses TRBV12-5 with TRBJ2-1, with D perhaps given as TRBD1 or TRBD2 (5 bases each). Germline V gene sequence: CDR1 LGHNT, CDR2 FRNRAP. CDR3 length equals 18 residues. Between the trimmed V and J ends, which lost 6 bases and 5 bases, there was a span of 26 bases. The CDR3 loop is CASGPGESRAGIDNEQFF. Here the CDR3 DNA reads TGTGCTAGTGGGCCCGGGGAGAGTCGGGCAGGGATTGACAATGAGCAGTTCTTC.

This clonotype was picked up a small number of times. V is TRBV5-1 and J is TRBJ2-7; 8 nucleotides line up with TRBD1. Trimming took 5 bases from V and 4 from J; bases not matched to a gene: 5. Germline CDR1 and CDR2: SGHRS and YFSETQ. CDR3 length: 13 residues. Here the CDR3 reads CASRPDRGYEQYF. CDR3 DNA sequence: TGCGCCAGCAGGCCCGACAGGGGTTACGAGCAGTACTTC.

This clonotype was seen only a few times. This chain uses TRBV7-9 with TRBJ2-3, with D possibly being TRBD2 (6 bases). There are 14 residues in the CDR3. CDR1 and CDR2 from the germline V gene are SEHNR and FQNEAQ (reference sequence). With 0 bases removed from V and 2 bases from J, the gap between germline ends came to 6 bases. This CDR3 is CASSLALATDTQYF. CDR3 nucleotides: TGTGCCAGCAGCTTAGCACTAGCCACAGATACGCAGTATTTT. The whole variable domain, filled in from reference TRBV7-9 and TRBJ2-3, reads DTGVSQNPRHKITKRGQNVTFRCDPISEHNRLYWYRQTLGQGPEFLTYFQNEAQLEKSRLLSDRFSAERPKGSFSTLEIQRTEQGDSAMYLCASSLALATDTQYFGPGTRLTVL.

The V call is TRBV11-2, the J call TRBJ2-6, with a possible D match to TRBD1 (7 bases). Trimming stripped 1 base from V and 0 bases from J, with 19 bases between. From germline, CDR1 is SGHAT and CDR2 FQNNGV. The CDR3 covers 20 residues. CDR3 loop: CASSLVDRDFYFSGANVLTF. As DNA, the CDR3 is TGTGCCAGCAGCTTAGTAGACAGGGACTTTTACTTCTCTGGGGCCAACGTCCTGACTTTC.

This clonotype appeared many times. The chain uses TRBV28 and TRBJ2-1; D gene unclear. This CDR3 region has 12 residues. V lost 1 base and J lost 10, with 8 bases in between. Germline V gene sequence: CDR1 MDHEN, CDR2 SYDVKM. This CDR3 reads CASSLFVFEQFF. The CDR3 bases are TGTGCCAGCAGTTTATTTGTCTTCGAGCAGTTCTTC. Supplemented by reference TRBV28 and TRBJ2-1, the full variable domain reads DVKVTQSSRYLVKRTGEKVFLECVQDMDHENMFWYRQDPGLGLRLIYFSYDVKMKEKGDIPEGYSVSREKKERFSLILESASTNQTSMYLCASSLFVFEQFFGPGTRLTVL.

This clonotype appeared a few times. This chain connects TRBV20-1 to TRBJ1-4, with 10 bases identical to TRBD1. The CDR3 totals 13 residues. The germline V gene has CDR1 DFQATT and CDR2 SNEGSKA (reference sequence). V trimming: 5 bases; J trimming: 8 bases; junction bases outside the gene matches: 5. CDR3 amino acids: CSALGTGAEKLFF. The CDR3 DNA follows: TGCAGTGCTTTGGGGACAGGGGCCGAAAAACTGTTTTTT.

The rearrangement joins TRBV30 to TRBJ2-5, with D possibly TRBD2 on 6 matching bases. The germline V gene has CDR1 GTSNPN and CDR2 SVGIG (reference sequence). CDR3 length: 12 amino acids. V dropped 5 bases and J dropped 12 bases, with 19 bases sitting between them. CDR3 sequence (DNA): TGTGCCTGGTCCTTGCACCGACTAGACAAGTACTTC. This codes for CAWSLHRLDKYF.

This clonotype was observed a handful of times. The J gene is TRBJ2-3, the V gene TRBV28, with D tentatively TRBD2 (6 bases). The CDR3 covers 14 residues. Looked up from germline, CDR1 is MDHEN and CDR2 is SYDVKM. V lost 8 bases and J 2 bases, leaving 14 bases between the germline ends. CDR3 loop: CASGTIAVTDTQYF. The CDR3 bases are TGTGCCAGCGGAACGATAGCGGTCACAGATACGCAGTATTTT.

V gene TRBV20-1 combines with J gene TRBJ1-5; no reliable D call. Germline CDR1 is DFQATT and CDR2 is SNEGSKA (reference sequence). This CDR3 has 13 residues. The germline V and J ends were trimmed by 6 bases and 4 bases, with 13 bases remaining between them. Here the CDR3 reads CSAKRWWNQPQHF. The CDR3 DNA reads as TGCAGTGCAAAACGGTGGTGGAATCAGCCCCAGCATTTT.

This clonotype was seen at least ten times. The chain carries TRBV7-2 and TRBJ1-2, with 9 positions matching TRBD1. This CDR3 region has 14 residues. Germline V gives CDR1 SGHTA, CDR2 FQGNSA. Trimming at V came to 8 bases and at J to 2 bases, leaving 6 bases not matched to a gene. The CDR3, as DNA: TGTGCCAGCCTACCGGACAGGGGAAACTATGGCTACACCTTC. The encoded protein is CASLPDRGNYGYTF. Full variable domain (missing parts from reference TRBV7-2 and TRBJ1-2): GAGVSQSPSNKVTEKGKDVELRCDPISGHTALYWYRQSLGQGLEFLIYFQGNSAPDKSGLPSDRFSAERTGGSVSTLTIQRTQQEDSAVYLCASLPDRGNYGYTFGSGTRLTVV.

The V call is TRBV5-1, the J call TRBJ2-5, with D possibly being TRBD1 (6 bases). The germline V gene has CDR1 SGHRS and CDR2 YFSETQ. This CDR3 has 13 residues. The ends were cut back, 4 bases at V and 2 bases at J, with 9 bases in the middle. As DNA, the CDR3 is TGCGCCAGCAGCCCGACAGGACAAGAGACCCAGTACTTC. It encodes CASSPTGQETQYF. The whole variable domain, filled in from reference TRBV5-1 and TRBJ2-5, reads KAGVTQTPRYLIKTRGQQVTLSCSPISGHRSVSWYQQTPGQGLQFLFEYFSETQRNKGNFPGRFSGRQFSNSRSEMNVSTLELGDSALYLCASSPTGQETQYFGPGTRLLVL.

This clonotype appeared a few times. The V and J genes are TRBV7-3 and TRBJ2-1; D might be TRBD2 (5 bases). Trimming stripped 5 bases from V and 1 base from J, with 9 bases between. The CDR3 consists of 14 residues. In germline, CDR1 is SGHTA, CDR2 FQGTGA. The chain's CDR3 is CASSRERSYNEQFF. The CDR3, as DNA: TGTGCCAGCAGCCGAGAGCGGTCCTACAATGAGCAGTTCTTC. Full variable domain (missing parts from reference TRBV7-3 and TRBJ2-1): GAGVSQTPSNKVTEKGKYVELRCDPISGHTALYWYRQSLGQGPEFLIYFQGTGAADDSGLPNDRFFAVRPEGSVSTLKIQRTERGDSAVYLCASSRERSYNEQFFGPGTRLTVL.

This chain joins TRBV12-3 or TRBV12-4 and TRBJ2-2; 8 bases align to TRBD1. V shed 11 bases, J shed 5 bases, and the junction held 19 bases outside the gene matches. The CDR3 covers 17 residues. The CDR3: CAAAPRDRGVLTGELFF. The CDR3 DNA sequence: TGTGCCGCAGCCCCCCGTGACAGGGGAGTTTTGACCGGGGAGCTGTTTTTT.

This clonotype was counted a few times. The rearrangement links TRBV7-9 to TRBJ2-3; no clear D. With 7 bases removed from V and 3 bases from J, the gap between germline ends came to 8 bases. This CDR3 is built from 12 residues. CDR1 is SEHNR, CDR2 FQNEAQ, per germline (reference sequence). CDR3 in amino acids: CASTSQTDTQYF. In DNA, the CDR3 is TGTGCCAGCACCTCCCAGACAGATACGCAGTATTTT.

The chain combines TRBV10-2 with TRBJ2-5; D is unclear. From germline, CDR1 is WSHSY and CDR2 SAAADI. The CDR3 covers 16 residues. V was trimmed by 3 bases and J by 6 bases, leaving 20 bases between them. DNA for the CDR3: TGCGCCAGCAGTGATACCACCCTTCTAGGAGCGCAGACCCAGTACTTC. Protein sequence: CASSDTTLLGAQTQYF.